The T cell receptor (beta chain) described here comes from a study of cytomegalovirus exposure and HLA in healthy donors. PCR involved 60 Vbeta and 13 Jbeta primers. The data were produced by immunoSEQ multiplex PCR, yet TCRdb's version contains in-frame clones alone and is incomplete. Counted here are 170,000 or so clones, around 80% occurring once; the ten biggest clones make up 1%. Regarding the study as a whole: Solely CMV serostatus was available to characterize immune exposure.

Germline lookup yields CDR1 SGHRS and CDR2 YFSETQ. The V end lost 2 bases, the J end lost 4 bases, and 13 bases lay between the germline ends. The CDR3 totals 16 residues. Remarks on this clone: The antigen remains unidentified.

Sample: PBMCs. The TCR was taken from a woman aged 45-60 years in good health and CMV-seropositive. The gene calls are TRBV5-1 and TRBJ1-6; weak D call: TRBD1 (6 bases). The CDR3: CASSLETGFYNSPLHF. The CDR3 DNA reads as TGCGCCAGCAGCTTAGAGACAGGTTTTTATAATTCACCCCTCCACTTT.